The next 23 T cell receptor beta chains were all read from a single sample in a study of T cells expressing NK-cell markers. TCRdb derives one entry per CDR3 protein from the 5' RACE reads, leaving out DNA. The sample data list 500,000 to 700,000 distinct CDR3 sequences. The sample was blood T cells: a sorted CD56 or NKG2C T cell subset, CD4+ or CD8+ T cells, or bulk PBMC T cells (not recorded which). The receptors come from a man between 18 and 35 years old in good health.

The chain recombines TRBV7-6 with TRBJ2-5; TCRdb gives TRBD2 as the D gene, but with no DNA this cannot be confirmed. CDR1 is SGHVS, CDR2 FNYEAQ, per germline. The CDR3 length is 16 residues. The CDR3 is CASSSTTGTTLIPQYF.

The rearrangement links TRBV25-1 to TRBJ1-1. Germline V gives CDR1 MGHDK, CDR2 SYGVNS. This CDR3 spans 15 amino acids. The CDR3 is CASSESLGMNTEAFF. The whole variable domain, filled in from reference TRBV25-1 and TRBJ1-1, reads EADIYQTPRYLVIGTGKKITLECSQTMGHDKMYWYQQDPGMELHLIHYSYGVNSTEKGDLSSESTVSRIRTEHFPLTLESARPSHTSQYLCASSESLGMNTEAFFGQGTRLTVV.

CDR3 amino acids: CASRTTGPGLANNEQFF. The V call is TRBV12-3 or TRBV12-4, the J call TRBJ2-1; as DNA is missing, the TRBD2 call by TCRdb cannot be tested. The CDR3 is 17 amino acids.

Here the CDR3 reads CASSSVTELNQPQHF. V usage is TRBV27 and J usage is TRBJ1-5; the D gene TCRdb calls, TRBD1, cannot be checked with no DNA. Per germline, CDR1 MNHEY and CDR2 SMNVEV (reference sequence). The CDR3 runs 15 residues.

The J gene is TRBJ2-2, the V gene TRBV7-2; TCRdb designates TRBD2, a call that cannot be tested without DNA. The V gene's germline CDR1 is SGHTA and CDR2 FQGNSA. The CDR3 loop spans 16 amino acids. The CDR3 loop reads CASSTSGRAYTGELFF.

The rearrangement joins TRBV29-1 to TRBJ2-5. The CDR3 extends over 14 amino acids. Germline CDR1 reads SQVTM; CDR2 reads ANQGSEA. CDR3 region: CSVEPKAYQETQYF.

V gene TRBV29-1 combines with J gene TRBJ2-3; TCRdb reports TRBD1, a call that lacks DNA to check it against. The V gene's germline CDR1 is SQVTM and CDR2 ANQGSEA. There are 15 residues in the CDR3. The CDR3 region is CSVEGTGGPTDTQYF.

The rearrangement links TRBV12-3 or TRBV12-4 to TRBJ2-1; TCRdb gives TRBD2 as the D gene, but with no DNA this cannot be confirmed. This CDR3 comprises 17 residues. The CDR3 spells CASSFLVGTSFTNEQFF.

The rearrangement uses TRBV20-1 and TRBJ1-6; TCRdb lists TRBD1, though no DNA is available to test this call. The CDR3 spans 15 residues. The germline CDR1 and CDR2 sequences are DFQATT and SNEGSKA (reference sequence). The CDR3 protein is CSARTQGFGDSPLHF.

The rearrangement uses TRBV11-2 and TRBJ2-3; TCRdb's D gene call, TRBD1, goes unchecked for lack of DNA. Germline V lookup: CDR1 SGHAT, CDR2 FQNNGV. This CDR3 has 18 amino acids. The CDR3 sequence is CASSLDHMTGRSTDTQYF.

The CDR3 loop reads CSARPLIAVGNIQYF. This chain joins TRBV20-1 and TRBJ2-4; TCRdb reports TRBD2, a call that lacks DNA to check it against. CDR3 length: 15 amino acids. Germline values: CDR1 DFQATT, CDR2 SNEGSKA (reference sequence).

The genes are TRBV5-1 and TRBJ2-2; TCRdb lists TRBD1, though no DNA is available to test this call. The CDR3 extends over 14 amino acids. Germline V CDR1 and CDR2: SGHRS, YFSETQ. CDR3 loop: CASSSTGTTGELFF.

This rearrangement joins TRBV6-1 to TRBJ2-2; TCRdb's D gene call, TRBD2, goes unchecked for lack of DNA. The CDR3 is 16 residues long. CDR1 and CDR2 from the germline V gene are MNHNS and SASEGT. The CDR3 reads CASTLGPGLGAGELFF.

J is TRBJ2-7 and V is TRBV6-5; the D call of TRBD2 rests on TCRdb alone, since no DNA is present to check it. The CDR3 runs 13 residues. The germline gives CDR1 MNHEY, CDR2 SVGAGI. This CDR3 reads CASTQEVPYEQYF.

The chain uses TRBV5-1 and TRBJ2-1. The CDR3 totals 15 residues. From germline, CDR1 is SGHRS and CDR2 YFSETQ. CDR3 sequence: CASSLAQLPYNEQFF.

J is TRBJ1-1 and V is TRBV24-1; the D gene TCRdb calls, TRBD1, cannot be checked with no DNA. The germline V gene encodes CDR1 KGHDR and CDR2 SFDVKD. CDR3 length: 15 amino acids. CDR3 residues: CATSDGTGVNTEAFF.

V usage is TRBV15 and J usage is TRBJ2-1. Germline V gene lookup returns CDR1 LNHNV and CDR2 YYDKDF (reference sequence). The CDR3 has 15 residues. The CDR3 spells CATSRELAPYNEQFF.

This chain connects TRBV20-1 to TRBJ2-5. The CDR3 has 11 amino acids. Germline CDR1 is DFQATT and CDR2 is SNEGSKA (reference sequence). The CDR3 is CSLEKQETQYF.

V usage is TRBV24-1 and J usage is TRBJ2-1; TCRdb picks TRBD2, but there is no DNA to check that call. CDR3 size: 17 residues. Germline V gene data show CDR1 as KGHDR and CDR2 as SFDVKD. The CDR3 is CATSDRGTTGPHNEQFF.

The rearrangement uses TRBV20-1 and TRBJ2-1; TCRdb lists TRBD2, though no DNA is available to test this call. CDR1 DFQATT and CDR2 SNEGSKA come from the germline V gene (reference sequence). This CDR3 spans 13 amino acids. This CDR3 reads CSARVGVLNEQFF.

The V gene is TRBV4-3, the J gene TRBJ2-3. Germline V CDR1 and CDR2: LGHNA, YSLEER. The CDR3 has 15 residues. The CDR3 loop is CASSQAIGSTDTQYF.

The V and J genes are TRBV7-9 and TRBJ2-5; TCRdb outputs TRBD1, but without DNA this stays unchecked. There are 15 residues in the CDR3. CDR1 and CDR2 (germline): SEHNR, FQNEAQ (reference sequence). The chain's CDR3 is CASTPQVGNGETQYF.

The J gene is TRBJ2-3, the V gene TRBV6-2 or TRBV6-3. The CDR3 spans 14 residues. Per germline, CDR1 MNHEY and CDR2 SVGEGT. The CDR3 sequence: CASSSGPKTDTQYF.